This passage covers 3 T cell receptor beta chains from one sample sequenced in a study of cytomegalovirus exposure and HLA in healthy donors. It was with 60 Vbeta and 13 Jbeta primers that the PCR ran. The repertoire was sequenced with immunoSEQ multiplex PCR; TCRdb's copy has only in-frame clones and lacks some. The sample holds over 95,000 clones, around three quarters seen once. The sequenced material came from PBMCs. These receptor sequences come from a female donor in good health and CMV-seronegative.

CDR3 nucleotide sequence: TGCGCCAGCAGCTTGGTGCAGGGGTATGAAAAACTGTTTTTT. Its protein product is CASSLVQGYEKLFF. The chain recombines TRBV5-1 with TRBJ1-4, with a possible D match to TRBD1 (6 bases). The V end was cut by 0 bases, the J end by 6 bases, with 9 bases between. This CDR3 has 14 residues. CDR1 is SGHRS, CDR2 YFSETQ, per germline.

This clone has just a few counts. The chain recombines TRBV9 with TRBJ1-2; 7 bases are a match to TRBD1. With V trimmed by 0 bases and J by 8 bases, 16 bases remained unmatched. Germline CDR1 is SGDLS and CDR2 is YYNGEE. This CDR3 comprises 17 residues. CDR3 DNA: TGTGCCAGCAGCGTAGACTTCAAGGGACAGTCCATAACCGGCTACACCTTC. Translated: CASSVDFKGQSITGYTF.

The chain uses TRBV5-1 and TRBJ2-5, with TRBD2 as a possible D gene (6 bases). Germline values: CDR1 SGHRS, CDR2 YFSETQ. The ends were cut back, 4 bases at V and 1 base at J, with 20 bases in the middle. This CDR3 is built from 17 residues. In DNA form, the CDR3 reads TGCGCCAGCAGCCCCCTAGCGCCGGGGCGAAGCCAAGAGACCCAGTACTTC. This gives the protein CASSPLAPGRSQETQYF.